A single sample is the source of the 10 T cell receptor beta chains below, sequenced in a study of blood T cell repertoires in COVID-19. Measured with immunoSEQ multiplex PCR; TCRdb has only the in-frame clones, and not every one. The sample shows tens of thousands of clones, roughly four fifths of them seen only once. What was sequenced was peripheral blood. These receptors were obtained from a woman aged 55 to 70 with acute or convalescent COVID-19.

This clone appeared a few times. The rearrangement joins TRBV5-1 to TRBJ1-2; D possibly corresponds to TRBD1 (5 bases). This CDR3 spans 15 amino acids. Deletions cut 4 bases from V and 4 bases from J, with 17 bases between. CDR1 SGHRS and CDR2 YFSETQ come from the germline V gene. The DNA for the CDR3 is TGCGCCAGCAGCCCAGCCCCCACGGGGGGCTATGGCTACACCTTC. Residues: CASSPAPTGGYGYTF.

This chain connects TRBV7-3 to TRBJ1-1, with TRBD1 matching 8 bases. This CDR3 has 14 amino acids. CDR1 is SGHTA, CDR2 FQGTGA, per germline. The V and J ends lost 9 bases and 1 base, in that order; junction bases with no gene match: 7. The CDR3 DNA reads TGTGCCAGTAGTCTTGGGACAGGGAACACTGAAGCTTTCTTT. This gives the protein CASSLGTGNTEAFF.

V and J are TRBV28 and TRBJ2-3; 12 positions match TRBD2. The CDR3 is 16 amino acids. Looked up from germline, CDR1 is MDHEN and CDR2 is SYDVKM. The ends lost 7 bases at V and 3 bases at J; junction bases unmatched: 8. The CDR3 protein is CASMTSGGNGTDTQYF. CDR3 DNA: TGTGCCAGCATGACTAGCGGGGGAAATGGGACAGATACGCAGTATTTT.

This chain links TRBV6-5 with TRBJ2-3, with 9 bases lining up with TRBD1. V lost 7 bases and J lost 2; bases outside the gene matches: 4. The CDR3 is made up of 14 amino acids. Germline values: CDR1 MNHEY, CDR2 SVGAGI. In DNA, the CDR3 is TGTGCCAGCAAGGACAGGGGCGTCACAGATACGCAGTATTTT. Translating it yields CASKDRGVTDTQYF.

The rearrangement uses TRBV6-5 and TRBJ1-1, with 9 bases aligning to TRBD1. Germline V gene sequence: CDR1 MNHEY, CDR2 SVGAGI. The CDR3 has 14 amino acids. V lost 6 bases and J lost 5; bases outside the gene matches: 7. CDR3 nucleotides: TGTGCCAGCAGGGGGACAGGGTCGATGACTGAAGCTTTCTTT. It codes for CASRGTGSMTEAFF.

V usage is TRBV2 and J usage is TRBJ2-1; 7 bases map to TRBD1. Germline V gene lookup returns CDR1 SNHLY and CDR2 FYNNEI. The CDR3 spans 14 residues. Trimming at V came to 7 bases and at J to 4 bases, leaving 7 bases not matched to a gene. The CDR3 is CASTKRQGYNEQFF. CDR3 nucleotides: TGTGCCAGCACCAAGCGACAGGGATACAATGAGCAGTTCTTC.

The V call is TRBV3-1 (or the pseudogene TRBV3-2), the J call TRBJ2-1, with D perhaps matching TRBD2 (7 bases). V lost 1 base and J 9 bases, leaving 19 bases between the germline ends. The CDR3 runs 16 residues. Germline CDR1 reads LGHDT; CDR2 reads YNNKEL (reference sequence). CDR3 amino acids: CASSQGGGGGRGEQFF. The CDR3 DNA follows: TGTGCCAGCAGCCAAGGGGGCGGGGGCGGCCGTGGTGAGCAGTTCTTC.

The chain has TRBV7-8 and TRBJ1-5; D perhaps matches TRBD1 (5 bases). Germline V gene lookup returns CDR1 SGHVS and CDR2 FQNEAQ. Trimming stripped 5 bases from V and 1 base from J, with 9 bases between. The CDR3 loop spans 14 amino acids. DNA of the CDR3: TGTGCCAGCAGCGCCCGACAGAGCAATCAGCCCCAGCATTTT. It translates to CASSARQSNQPQHF. Supplemented by reference TRBV7-8 and TRBJ1-5, the full variable domain reads GAGVSQSPRYKVAKRGQDVALRCDPISGHVSLFWYQQALGQGPEFLTYFQNEAQLDKSGLPSDRFFAERPEGSVSTLKIQRTQQEDSAVYLCASSARQSNQPQHFGDGTRLSIL.

The CDR3 region has the DNA TGTGCCAGCGGCTTGGGCCGTTCCAATTCCGAAGCTTTCTTT. It encodes CASGLGRSNSEAFF. The chain employs TRBV6-5 and TRBJ1-1, with D unclear. The CDR3 covers 14 residues. Trimming cost V 8 bases and J 8 bases, with 21 bases left between them. The germline V gene encodes CDR1 MNHEY and CDR2 SVGAGI.

The chain joins TRBV30 to TRBJ1-2, with 9 bases matching TRBD1. The CDR3 is 15 residues long. V lost 2 bases, J lost 5 bases, and 9 bases stayed unmatched. The germline V gene encodes CDR1 GTSNPN and CDR2 SVGIG (reference sequence). In nucleotides, the CDR3 is TGTGCCTGGAGTCCGGGAGGGGGGACAGGGTATGGCTACACCTTC. It yields the protein CAWSPGGGTGYGYTF.